This is a list of T cell receptor beta chains from one sample in a study of T cells after somatic rescue of genetic block. Produced via immunoSEQ multiplex PCR; TCRdb's table is partial and in-frame only. Found here are roughly 71,000 clones, under 95% of them singletons; the top ten hold about 3%. Sequenced sample: peripheral blood mononuclear cells (PBMCs). These receptors all stem from a man aged 25-40 years. Each CDR3 is given with its conserved first and last residue. D genes are given only for firm matches. Part of the rows lack a size; the others show once, few, many or a class for expanded clones.

J gene | clone size | D gene | V gene | CDR3 protein | CDR3 DNA
TRBJ1-3 | NA | NA | TRBV7-2 | CASSLISPRGGNTIYF | TGTGCCAGCAGCTTAATTTCACCCAGGGGTGGAAACACCATATATTTT
TRBJ2-3 | NA | NA | TRBV9 | CASSVGRGGTDTQYF | TGTGCCAGCAGCGTAGGAAGGGGGGGCACAGATACGCAGTATTTT
TRBJ1-1 | NA | TRBD1 | TRBV2 | CASSDTGENTEAFF | TGTGCCAGCAGCGATACAGGGGAGAACACTGAAGCTTTCTTT
TRBJ1-1 | few | TRBD1 | TRBV6-6 | CASRTGTGRTEAFF | TGTGCCAGCAGAACCGGGACAGGGCGAACTGAAGCTTTCTTT
TRBJ2-6 | NA | NA | TRBV9 | CASSVEVHPGTFGANVLTF | TGTGCCAGCAGCGTTGAAGTTCATCCCGGAACCTTTGGGGCCAACGTCCTGACTTTC
TRBJ2-1 | NA | TRBD2 | TRBV27 | CASSLLRLAAGGEQFF | TGTGCCAGCAGTCTCCTTCGACTAGCGGCGGGGGGTGAGCAGTTCTTC
TRBJ2-2 | NA | TRBD2 | TRBV6-1 | CASSVKASGTGELFF | TGTGCCAGCAGTGTAAAGGCTAGCGGAACCGGGGAGCTGTTTTTT
TRBJ2-3 | NA | NA | TRBV11-3 | CASSLGRIGAGDTQYF | TGTGCCAGCAGCTTAGGGCGAATTGGGGCTGGAGATACGCAGTATTTT
TRBJ2-7 | once | TRBD1 | TRBV5-1 | CASSPGTGEAYEQYF | TGCGCCAGCAGCCCCGGGACAGGGGAAGCCTACGAGCAGTACTTC
TRBJ1-5 | NA | NA | TRBV4-1 | CASSQEASLVAQHF | TGCGCCAGCAGCCAAGAGGCCAGCCTAGTGGCCCAGCATTTT
TRBJ2-7 | NA | NA | TRBV7-8 | CASSPLGDTWYEQYF | TGTGCCAGCAGCCCCTTGGGGGACACTTGGTACGAGCAGTACTTC
TRBJ1-1 | NA | NA | TRBV9 | CASSVVIGTEAFF | TGTGCCAGCAGCGTAGTTATAGGCACTGAAGCTTTCTTT
TRBJ2-7 | NA | NA | TRBV4-1 | CASSQDELAYEQYF | TGCGCCAGCAGCCAAGACGAGCTAGCTTACGAGCAGTACTTC
TRBJ1-6 | NA | NA | TRBV6-5 | CASSARETNSPLHF | TGTGCCAGCAGTGCCAGGGAAACAAATTCACCCCTCCACTTT
TRBJ1-4 | NA | TRBD1 | TRBV5-1 | CASSTGQVNEKLFF | TGCGCCAGCAGCACCGGACAGGTTAATGAAAAACTGTTTTTT
TRBJ1-1 | NA | NA | TRBV9 | CASSVVGDTEAFF | TGTGCCAGCAGCGTAGTGGGGGATACTGAAGCTTTCTTT
TRBJ2-5 | once | NA | TRBV27 | CASSSRRGPKETQYF | TGTGCCAGCAGTTCTCGTCGGGGGCCTAAAGAGACCCAGTACTTC
TRBJ2-3 | NA | TRBD2 | TRBV2 | CATQREGTDTQYF | TGTGCCACCCAGCGGGAGGGAACAGATACGCAGTATTTT
TRBJ2-1 | NA | TRBD2 | TRBV7-2 | CASSGSAGGQFF | TGTGCCAGCAGTGGATCAGCGGGGGGGCAGTTCTTC
TRBJ2-1 | NA | NA | TRBV5-8 | CASSSGARSYNEQFF | TGTGCCAGCAGCTCTGGAGCGAGGTCCTACAATGAGCAGTTCTTC
TRBJ1-5 | NA | NA | TRBV4-2 | CASSPGPGGDRNQPQHF | TGTGCCAGCAGCCCAGGACCCGGAGGGGACCGAAATCAGCCCCAGCATTTT
TRBJ1-1 | NA | NA | TRBV7-9 | CASSFSRNTEAFF | TGTGCCAGCAGCTTTTCCCGGAACACTGAAGCTTTCTTT
TRBJ1-2 | NA | NA | TRBV19 | CASSILASNYGYTF | TGTGCCAGTAGTATTCTCGCATCCAACTATGGCTACACCTTC
TRBJ2-5 | NA | NA | TRBV9 | CASSGIRDDQETQYF | TGTGCCAGCAGCGGCATCCGGGACGACCAAGAGACCCAGTACTTC
TRBJ2-5 | NA | TRBD2 | TRBV10-3 | CAISGAGGQETQYF | TGTGCCATCAGTGGGGCGGGGGGTCAAGAGACCCAGTACTTC
TRBJ2-3 | NA | TRBD2 | TRBV7-9 | CASSLDSGGDTQYF | TGTGCCAGCAGCTTAGATAGCGGGGGCGATACGCAGTATTTT
TRBJ2-2 | NA | TRBD2 | TRBV25-1 | CASSATSGNTGELFF | TGTGCCAGCAGTGCGACTAGCGGGAACACCGGGGAGCTGTTTTTT
TRBJ1-6 | NA | NA | TRBV4-3 | CASSQDVPGPNSPLHF | TGCGCCAGCAGCCAGGACGTTCCGGGACCCAATTCACCCCTCCACTTT
TRBJ2-2 | NA | NA | TRBV6-5 | CASSYGANTGELFF | TGTGCCAGCAGTTACGGCGCGAACACCGGGGAGCTGTTTTTT
TRBJ1-6 | NA | TRBD1 | TRBV6-6 | CASRPPGQGPSPLHF | TGTGCCAGCAGGCCCCCGGGACAGGGACCCTCACCCCTCCACTTT
TRBJ1-5 | NA | NA | TRBV19 | CASSSLQGPNQPQHF | TGTGCCAGTAGTTCCCTACAGGGACCCAATCAGCCCCAGCATTTT
TRBJ2-7 | once | TRBD1 | TRBV29-1 | CSVKTGGSYEQYF | TGCAGCGTTAAGACAGGGGGATCCTACGAGCAGTACTTC
TRBJ2-7 | NA | TRBD1 | TRBV27 | CASSGRPGTGSYEQYF | TGTGCCAGCAGTGGCCGCCCCGGGACAGGGTCCTACGAGCAGTACTTC
TRBJ1-2 | NA | NA | TRBV19 | CASSIQGGYGYTF | TGTGCCAGTAGTATTCAGGGTGGCTATGGCTACACCTTC
TRBJ2-1 | NA | NA | TRBV19 | CASGGTAGIYNEQFF | TGTGCCAGTGGGGGGACGGCGGGGATTTACAATGAGCAGTTCTTC
TRBJ1-1 | NA | TRBD1 | TRBV28 | CASNRGGRAEAFF | TGTGCCAGTAACAGGGGAGGTAGGGCTGAAGCTTTCTTT
TRBJ2-2 | NA | NA | TRBV7-6 | CASSFGDHTGELFF | TGTGCCAGCAGCTTTGGGGACCACACCGGGGAGCTGTTTTTT
TRBJ2-7 | NA | NA | TRBV25-1 | CASSVGQGYEQYF | TGTGCCAGCAGTGTTGGTCAGGGATACGAGCAGTACTTC
TRBJ2-2 | NA | TRBD2 | TRBV23-1 | CASLTSGEHRGAVF | TGCGCCAGCCTGACTAGCGGGGAACACCGGGGAGCTGTTTTT
TRBJ1-4 | NA | NA | TRBV5-1 | CASSLVGTGSEKLFF | TGCGCCAGCAGCTTGGTGGGGACGGGGAGTGAAAAACTGTTTTTT
TRBJ1-5 | NA | NA | TRBV6-1 | CASSPSPWLGQPQHF | TGTGCCAGCAGTCCTTCTCCCTGGCTGGGTCAGCCCCAGCATTTT
TRBJ2-1 | once | TRBD2 | TRBV6-6 | CASTGLAQGNEQFF | TGTGCCAGCACGGGACTAGCGCAAGGCAATGAGCAGTTCTTC
TRBJ2-1 | NA | NA | TRBV2 | CASIFYNEQFF | TGTGCCAGCATTTTTTACAATGAGCAGTTCTTC
TRBJ2-1 | few | NA | TRBV7-9 | CASSPASGGHNEQFF | TGTGCCAGCAGCCCCGCCAGCGGCGGCCACAATGAGCAGTTCTTC
TRBJ2-5 | NA | NA | TRBV7-3 | CASSLEAGEETQYF | TGTGCCAGCAGCTTAGAGGCAGGGGAAGAGACCCAGTACTTC
TRBJ2-3 | NA | TRBD2 | TRBV9 | CASSLSTSPNPDTQYF | TGTGCCAGCAGCTTATCGACTAGCCCGAACCCAGATACGCAGTATTTT
TRBJ1-6 | NA | NA | TRBV6-5 | CASSYGPSPLHF | TGTGCCAGCAGTTACGGACCATCACCCCTCCACTTT
TRBJ2-5 | NA | NA | TRBV28 | CASSQGRQETQYF | TGTGCCAGCAGTCAGGGTCGTCAAGAGACCCAGTACTTC
TRBJ1-3 | NA | NA | TRBV9 | CASSSESSGNTIYF | TGTGCCAGCAGCTCGGAGAGTTCTGGAAACACCATATATTTT
TRBJ1-2 | NA | NA | TRBV6-6 | CASRIQLNDYGYTF | TGTGCCAGCAGGATACAGCTTAACGACTATGGCTACACCTTC
TRBJ2-7 | NA | NA | TRBV7-8 | CASSLRQGQLTYEQYF | TGTGCCAGCAGCCTCAGGCAGGGGCAGCTGACCTACGAGCAGTACTTC
TRBJ2-2 | NA | TRBD2 | TRBV14 | CASSQTGLVYGTGELFF | TGTGCCAGCAGCCAAACAGGACTAGTATATGGGACCGGGGAGCTGTTTTTT
TRBJ2-7 | NA | NA | TRBV27 | CASSLSGNPYEQYF | TGTGCCAGCAGTTTATCCGGGAACCCCTACGAGCAGTACTTC
TRBJ2-7 | NA | TRBD2 | TRBV27 | CASSFGLGVEQYF | TGTGCCAGCAGTTTCGGACTAGGGGTTGAACAGTACTTC
TRBJ2-3 | NA | NA | TRBV6-5 | CASSYEPDPSTDTQYF | TGTGCCAGCAGTTACGAGCCAGACCCTAGCACAGATACGCAGTATTTT
TRBJ1-1 | NA | NA | TRBV18 | CASSPLLNTEAFF | TGTGCCAGCTCACCCCTATTGAACACTGAAGCTTTCTTT
TRBJ1-5 | few | NA | TRBV5-1 | CASSPGGGQPQHF | TGCGCCAGCAGCCCCGGAGGCGGTCAGCCCCAGCATTTT
TRBJ2-3 | once | NA | TRBV27 | CASSLGQGTDTQYF | TGTGCCAGCAGTTTGGGGCAGGGCACAGATACGCAGTATTTT
TRBJ2-1 | NA | TRBD2 | TRBV6-4 | CASSDPSGDHNEQFF | TGTGCCAGCAGTGACCCTAGCGGGGACCACAATGAGCAGTTCTTC